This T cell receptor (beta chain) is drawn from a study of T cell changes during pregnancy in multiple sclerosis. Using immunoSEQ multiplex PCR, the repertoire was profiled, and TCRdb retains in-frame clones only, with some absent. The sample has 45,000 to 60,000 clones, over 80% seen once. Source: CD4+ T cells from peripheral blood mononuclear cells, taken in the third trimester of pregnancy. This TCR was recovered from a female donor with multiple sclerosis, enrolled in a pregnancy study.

The CDR3 sequence: CASSRDQGGLGTDTQYF. The DNA for the CDR3 is TGTGCCAGCAGCCGAGATCAGGGGGGTTTAGGCACAGATACGCAGTATTTT. The V and J genes are TRBV14 and TRBJ2-3, with D possibly being TRBD1 (7 bases). The CDR3 spans 17 residues. Trimming shortened V by 4 bases and J by 1 base, and 18 bases separated the two germline ends. Germline CDR1 and CDR2: SGHDN and FVKESK. The whole variable domain, remainder taken from reference TRBV14 and TRBJ2-3, is EAGVTQFPSHSVIEKGQTVTLRCDPISGHDNLYWYRRVMGKEIKFLLHFVKESKQDESGMPNNRFLAERTGGTYSTLKVQPAELEDSGVYFCASSRDQGGLGTDTQYFGPGTRLTVL.